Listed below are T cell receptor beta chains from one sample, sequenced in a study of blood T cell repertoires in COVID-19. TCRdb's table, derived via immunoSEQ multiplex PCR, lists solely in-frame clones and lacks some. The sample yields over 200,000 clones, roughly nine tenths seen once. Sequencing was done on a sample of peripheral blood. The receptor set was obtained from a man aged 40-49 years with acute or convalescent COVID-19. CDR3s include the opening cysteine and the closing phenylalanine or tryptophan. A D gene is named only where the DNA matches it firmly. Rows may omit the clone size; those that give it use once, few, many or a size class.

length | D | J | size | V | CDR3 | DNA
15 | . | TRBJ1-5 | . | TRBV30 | CAWRMSSGSNQPQHF | TGTGCCTGGAGGATGTCGAGCGGGAGCAATCAGCCCCAGCATTTT
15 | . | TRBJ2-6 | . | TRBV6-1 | CASSENWGGPNVLTF | TGTGCCAGCAGTGAAAATTGGGGGGGGCCCAACGTCCTGACTTTC
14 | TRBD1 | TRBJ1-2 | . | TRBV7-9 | CASSLTGTGGGYTF | TGTGCCAGCAGCTTAACGGGGACAGGGGGCGGCTACACCTTC
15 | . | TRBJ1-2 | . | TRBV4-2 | CASSQGQGGFYGYTF | TGTGCCAGCAGCCAAGGTCAGGGTGGATTTTATGGCTACACCTTC
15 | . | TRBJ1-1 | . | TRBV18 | CASSPSGRVDTEAFF | TGTGCCAGCTCACCCTCGGGAAGGGTGGACACTGAAGCTTTCTTT
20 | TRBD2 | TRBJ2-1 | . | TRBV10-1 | CASSHNHYLVTSGRRNEQFF | TGCGCCAGCAGCCACAATCACTACCTCGTGACTAGCGGGAGACGAAATGAGCAGTTCTTC
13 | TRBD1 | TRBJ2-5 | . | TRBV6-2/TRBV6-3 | CASSPDREETQYF | TGTGCCAGCAGTCCGGACAGGGAAGAGACCCAGTACTTC
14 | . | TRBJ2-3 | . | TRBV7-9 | CASSPPLGQATQYF | TGTGCCAGCAGCCCCCCCTTGGGCCAAGCTACGCAGTATTTT
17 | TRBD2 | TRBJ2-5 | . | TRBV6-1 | CASSENPSGGAWETQYF | TGTGCCAGCAGTGAAAACCCTAGCGGGGGGGCATGGGAGACCCAGTACTTC
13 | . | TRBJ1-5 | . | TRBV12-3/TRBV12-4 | CASTLDRGQPQHF | TGTGCCAGCACCCTGGATAGGGGTCAGCCCCAGCATTTT
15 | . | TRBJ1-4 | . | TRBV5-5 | CASSLVSATNEKLFF | TGTGCCAGCAGCTTGGTGTCGGCAACTAATGAAAAACTGTTTTTT
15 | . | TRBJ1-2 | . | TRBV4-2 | CASSQAGGTAYGYTF | TGTGCCAGCAGCCAAGCCGGCGGGACGGCTTATGGCTACACCTTC
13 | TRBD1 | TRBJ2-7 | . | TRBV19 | CASSIRTGTEQYF | TGTGCCAGTAGTATCCGGACAGGGACCGAGCAGTACTTC
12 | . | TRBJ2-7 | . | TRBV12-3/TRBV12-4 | CASSPAGFEQYF | TGTGCCAGCAGCCCAGCGGGTTTCGAGCAGTACTTC
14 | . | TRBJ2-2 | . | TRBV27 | CASSLRRGSGELFF | TGTGCCAGCAGTTTACGTCGAGGGTCCGGGGAGCTGTTTTTT
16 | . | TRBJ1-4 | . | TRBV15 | CATSRGGGSPNEKLFF | TGTGCCACCAGCAGAGGGGGAGGCAGCCCCAATGAAAAACTGTTTTTT
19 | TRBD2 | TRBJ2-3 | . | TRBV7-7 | CASSWGGGTSGPGADTQYF | TGTGCCAGCAGCTGGGGAGGGGGGACTAGCGGCCCGGGAGCAGATACGCAGTATTTT
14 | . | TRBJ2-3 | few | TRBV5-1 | CASSFTASTDTQYF | TGCGCCAGCAGCTTCACAGCTAGCACAGATACGCAGTATTTT
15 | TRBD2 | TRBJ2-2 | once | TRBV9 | CASSRAGVDTGELFF | TGTGCCAGCAGCCGAGCGGGAGTGGACACCGGGGAGCTGTTTTTT
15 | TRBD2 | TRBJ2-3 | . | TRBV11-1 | CASSLSGESTDTQYF | TGTGCCAGCAGCCTTAGCGGGGAGAGCACAGATACGCAGTATTTT
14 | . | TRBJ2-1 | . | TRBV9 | CASSIRGNYNEQFF | TGTGCCAGCTCCATTCGGGGTAACTACAATGAGCAGTTCTTC
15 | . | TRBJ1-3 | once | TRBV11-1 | CASSPKTVSGNTIYF | TGTGCCAGCAGCCCCAAGACAGTCTCAGGAAACACCATATATTTT
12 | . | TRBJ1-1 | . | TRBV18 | CASSPNIAEAFF | TGTGCCAGCTCACCAAATATCGCTGAAGCTTTCTTT
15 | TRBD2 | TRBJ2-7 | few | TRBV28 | CASRTTSGASYEQYF | TGTGCCAGCCGGACAACTAGCGGGGCATCCTACGAGCAGTACTTC
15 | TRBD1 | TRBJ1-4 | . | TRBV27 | CASSSVQGINEKLFF | TGTGCCAGCAGTTCCGTACAGGGGATAAATGAAAAACTGTTTTTT
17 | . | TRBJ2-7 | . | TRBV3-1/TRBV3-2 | CASSRRPENRVSYEQYF | TGTGCCAGCAGCCGTCGCCCTGAGAACCGAGTCTCCTACGAGCAGTACTTC
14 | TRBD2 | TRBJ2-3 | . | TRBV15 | CATKLAGAGDTQYF | TGTGCCACCAAACTAGCGGGAGCCGGTGATACGCAGTATTTT
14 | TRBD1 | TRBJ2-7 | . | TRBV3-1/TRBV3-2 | CASSQGQGSYEQYF | TGTGCCAGCAGCCAGGGACAGGGGTCCTACGAGCAGTACTTC
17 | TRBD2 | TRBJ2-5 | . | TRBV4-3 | CASSQSLAGEGEETQYF | TGCGCCAGCAGCCAATCCTTAGCGGGAGAAGGTGAAGAGACCCAGTACTTC
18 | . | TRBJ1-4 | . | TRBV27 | CASSLFGQQSATNEKLFF | TGTGCCAGCAGTTTATTCGGACAGCAAAGTGCAACTAATGAAAAACTGTTTTTT
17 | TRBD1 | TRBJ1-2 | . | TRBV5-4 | CASSLPGQGVLMNGYTF | TGTGCCAGCAGTCTCCCGGGACAGGGGGTTTTAATGAATGGCTACACCTTC
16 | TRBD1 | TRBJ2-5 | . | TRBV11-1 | CATKEGTAGYQETQYF | TGTGCCACCAAAGAGGGGACAGCTGGGTACCAAGAGACCCAGTACTTC
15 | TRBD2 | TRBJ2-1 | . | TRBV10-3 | CAIGASGDTYNEQFF | TGTGCCATCGGCGCTAGCGGGGATACCTACAATGAGCAGTTCTTC
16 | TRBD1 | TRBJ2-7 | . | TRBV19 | CASSRSPGQGGHEQYF | TGTGCCAGTAGTAGATCCCCGGGACAGGGTGGTCACGAGCAGTACTTC
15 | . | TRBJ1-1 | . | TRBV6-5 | CASSRDEGQNTEAFF | TGTGCCAGCAGCCGCGACGAGGGTCAGAACACTGAAGCTTTCTTT
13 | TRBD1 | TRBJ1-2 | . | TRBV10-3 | CATSGQANYGYTF | TGTGCCACATCCGGACAGGCTAACTATGGCTACACCTTC
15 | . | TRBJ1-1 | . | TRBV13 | CASSLRGHPNTEAFF | TGTGCCAGCAGCTTACGAGGTCATCCGAACACTGAAGCTTTCTTT
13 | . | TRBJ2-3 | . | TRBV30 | CAWGRRSTDTQYF | TGTGCCTGGGGACGGAGGAGCACAGATACGCAGTATTTT
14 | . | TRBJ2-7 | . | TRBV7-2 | CASSLVTGAYEQYF | TGTGCCAGCAGCTTAGTTACGGGGGCCTACGAGCAGTACTTC
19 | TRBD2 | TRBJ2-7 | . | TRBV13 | CASSLRTSGGRNFYYEQYF | TGTGCCAGCAGCCTAAGGACTAGCGGGGGCCGTAACTTTTACTACGAGCAGTACTTC
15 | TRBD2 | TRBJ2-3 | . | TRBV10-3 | CAITYSSGGTDTQYF | TGTGCCATCACTTACTCTAGCGGGGGCACAGATACGCAGTATTTT
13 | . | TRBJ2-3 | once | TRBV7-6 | CASSLDITDTQYF | TGTGCCAGCAGCTTAGACATTACAGATACGCAGTATTTT
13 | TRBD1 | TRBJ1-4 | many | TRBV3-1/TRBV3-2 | CASKFQGGEKLFF | TGTGCCAGCAAATTTCAGGGGGGAGAAAAACTGTTTTTT
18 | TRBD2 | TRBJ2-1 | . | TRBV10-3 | CAISESGTSGGSGNEQFF | TGTGCCATCAGTGAGTCTGGGACTAGCGGGGGCAGTGGCAATGAGCAGTTCTTC
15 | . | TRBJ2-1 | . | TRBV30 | CAWSGGGAVYNEQFF | TGTGCCTGGAGCGGAGGGGGGGCCGTCTACAATGAGCAGTTCTTC
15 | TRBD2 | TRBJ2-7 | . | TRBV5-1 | CASRLTSGGSYEQYF | TGCGCCAGCAGACTCACTAGCGGGGGGTCCTACGAGCAGTACTTC